Below are 14 T cell receptor beta chains sequenced from a single sample in a study of CD8+ T cells in alopecia areata. Following RNA extraction, reverse transcription yielded cDNA that acted as the sequencing template. Only in-frame clones appear in the TCRdb table, and some are missing; sequencing was by immunoSEQ multiplex PCR. The table shows about 23,000 clones, with about 50% occurring only once. The sample comprised NKG2D-high CD8+ T cells sorted from blood. The receptors originated from a human donor with alopecia areata.

The chain carries TRBV5-1 and TRBJ1-1, with a tentative D call TRBD1 (5 bases). The CDR3 totals 14 residues. Trimming pared 5 bases from V and 1 base from J, leaving 12 bases between. Germline V gene lookup returns CDR1 SGHRS and CDR2 YFSETQ. The CDR3 is CASRDGTANTEAFF. In DNA, the CDR3 is TGCGCCAGCAGGGATGGGACTGCGAACACTGAAGCTTTCTTT.

This chain links TRBV28 with TRBJ2-7, with D perhaps matching TRBD1 (6 bases). Looked up from germline, CDR1 is MDHEN and CDR2 is SYDVKM. With 6 bases removed from V and 0 bases from J, the gap between germline ends came to 15 bases. CDR3 length: 15 amino acids. The chain's CDR3 is CASSTSGTISYEQYF. CDR3 nucleotide sequence: TGTGCCAGCAGCACGTCCGGGACAATCTCCTACGAGCAGTACTTC.

This chain links TRBV5-1 with TRBJ2-1; no definite D call. Germline V lookup: CDR1 SGHRS, CDR2 YFSETQ. V lost 4 bases to trimming and J lost 4 bases, with 9 bases between them. CDR3 size: 13 residues. DNA for the CDR3: TGCGCCAGCAGCCTGGTCGGGTACAATGAGCAGTTCTTC. This codes for CASSLVGYNEQFF. The full variable domain, with the rest looked up from reference TRBV5-1 and TRBJ2-1, is KAGVTQTPRYLIKTRGQQVTLSCSPISGHRSVSWYQQTPGQGLQFLFEYFSETQRNKGNFPGRFSGRQFSNSRSEMNVSTLELGDSALYLCASSLVGYNEQFFGPGTRLTVL.

This clone was seen only once. The rearrangement uses TRBV7-6 and TRBJ2-5; D call uncertain. Trimming left V 3 bases short and J 0 bases short, with 17 bases between. This CDR3 region has 17 residues. Germline V gene data show CDR1 as SGHVS and CDR2 as FNYEAQ. CDR3 protein: CASSLIRIRAYQETQYF. In DNA, the CDR3 is TGTGCCAGCAGCTTGATTAGGATTAGAGCGTACCAAGAGACCCAGTACTTC. Based on the CDR3 plus reference TRBV7-6 and TRBJ2-5, the full variable domain is GAGVSQSPRYKVTKRGQDVALRCDPISGHVSLYWYRQALGQGPEFLTYFNYEAQQDKSGLPNDRFSAERPEGSISTLTIQRTEQRDSAMYRCASSLIRIRAYQETQYFGPGTRLLVL.

The chain recombines TRBV11-2 with TRBJ2-4; D uncertain. V was trimmed by 1 base and J by 1 base, leaving 8 bases between them. The V gene's germline CDR1 is SGHAT and CDR2 FQNNGV. This CDR3 is built from 15 residues. CDR3 nucleotide sequence: TGTGCCAGCAGCTTAGTTGGTCGGGCCAAAAACATTCAGTACTTC. This sequence encodes CASSLVGRAKNIQYF.

This chain links TRBV7-9 with TRBJ1-2; no firm D call. Per the germline V gene, CDR1 is SEHNR and CDR2 is FQNEAQ (reference sequence). Trimming removed 5 bases from V and 7 bases from J, with 14 bases in between. The CDR3 has 13 amino acids. The CDR3 coding sequence is TGTGCCAGCAGCCGAAGAGAGCTCGGTGGCTACACCTTC. Protein sequence: CASSRRELGGYTF.

This clone has a handful of counts. This chain uses TRBV7-6 with TRBJ2-7, with 7 bases identical to TRBD2. There are 15 residues in the CDR3. CDR1 and CDR2 (germline): SGHVS, FNYEAQ. The ends lost 5 bases at V and 3 bases at J; junction bases unmatched: 10. CDR3 in DNA: TGTGCCAGCAGCCCATTGGAGGGAGGGAGCTACGAGCAGTACTTC. Translating it yields CASSPLEGGSYEQYF.

The gene calls are TRBV19 and TRBJ2-2, with 9 bases identical to TRBD1. J lost 5 bases, V lost 5 bases, and 9 bases had no gene match. Germline assignment: CDR1 LNHDA and CDR2 SQIVND (reference sequence). The CDR3 length is 16 residues. CDR3 protein: CASSAQGALETGELFF. The DNA of the CDR3 is TGTGCCAGTAGTGCACAGGGGGCGCTGGAGACCGGGGAGCTGTTTTTT.

The rearrangement links TRBV7-2 to TRBJ2-5; 9 bases map to TRBD2. The end of the DNA aligns better with TRBJ2-7, so the J call may be wrong. The CDR3 has 14 residues. Germline V lookup: CDR1 SGHTA, CDR2 FQGNSA. The CDR3: CASSPREGPYEQYF. The CDR3 region has the DNA TGTGCCAGCAGCCCGCGGGAGGGCCCCTACGAGCAGTACTTC.

The rearrangement joins TRBV5-1 to TRBJ2-7; D might be TRBD1 (6 bases). The V and J ends lost 1 base and 7 bases respectively, with 12 bases between them. Germline-derived CDR1 and CDR2 are SGHRS and YFSETQ. This CDR3 has 13 residues. The CDR3 region is CASSLLGGEEQYF. CDR3 bases: TGCGCCAGCAGCTTGTTAGGGGGTGAAGAGCAGTACTTC. The complete variable domain, with remaining parts taken from reference TRBV5-1 and TRBJ2-7, reads KAGVTQTPRYLIKTRGQQVTLSCSPISGHRSVSWYQQTPGQGLQFLFEYFSETQRNKGNFPGRFSGRQFSNSRSEMNVSTLELGDSALYLCASSLLGGEEQYFGPGTRLTVT.

The gene calls are TRBV6-5 and TRBJ2-2, with D uncertain. V lost 0 bases and J 8 bases, leaving 7 bases between the germline ends. CDR1 and CDR2 from the germline V gene are MNHEY and SVGAGI. The CDR3 has 13 amino acids. In nucleotides, the CDR3 is TGTGCCAGCAGTTACTCAACCGAAGGGGAGCTGTTTTTT. It encodes CASSYSTEGELFF.

The sample holds a few counts of this clone. V and J are TRBV15 and TRBJ1-5; unclear D gene. This CDR3 comprises 15 residues. Trimming shortened V by 5 bases and J by 4 bases, and 15 bases separated the two germline ends. From germline, CDR1 is LNHNV and CDR2 YYDKDF (reference sequence). Here the CDR3 reads CATSPRRTGNQPQHF. CDR3 in DNA: TGTGCCACCAGCCCCCGCCGGACGGGGAATCAGCCCCAGCATTTT.

There are a few counts of this clone. The genes are TRBV19 and TRBJ2-1; 12 nucleotides align to TRBD2. J gave up 5 bases and V 5 bases, and 16 bases lay outside the gene matches. The CDR3 has 19 amino acids. In germline, CDR1 is LNHDA, CDR2 SQIVND (reference sequence). CDR3 in DNA: TGTGCCAGTAGTGAACCTCGCCGTCTAGCGGGAGGGATAGACAATGAGCAGTTCTTC. Its translation is CASSEPRRLAGGIDNEQFF.

The gene calls are TRBV19 and TRBJ2-3; D is ambiguous. V gave up 3 bases and J gave up 6 bases, with 10 bases separating them. The CDR3 spans 13 residues. CDR1 is LNHDA, CDR2 SQIVND, per germline (reference sequence). CDR3 region: CASSMDPVDTQYF. In DNA form, the CDR3 reads TGTGCCAGTAGTATGGACCCGGTGGATACGCAGTATTTT.